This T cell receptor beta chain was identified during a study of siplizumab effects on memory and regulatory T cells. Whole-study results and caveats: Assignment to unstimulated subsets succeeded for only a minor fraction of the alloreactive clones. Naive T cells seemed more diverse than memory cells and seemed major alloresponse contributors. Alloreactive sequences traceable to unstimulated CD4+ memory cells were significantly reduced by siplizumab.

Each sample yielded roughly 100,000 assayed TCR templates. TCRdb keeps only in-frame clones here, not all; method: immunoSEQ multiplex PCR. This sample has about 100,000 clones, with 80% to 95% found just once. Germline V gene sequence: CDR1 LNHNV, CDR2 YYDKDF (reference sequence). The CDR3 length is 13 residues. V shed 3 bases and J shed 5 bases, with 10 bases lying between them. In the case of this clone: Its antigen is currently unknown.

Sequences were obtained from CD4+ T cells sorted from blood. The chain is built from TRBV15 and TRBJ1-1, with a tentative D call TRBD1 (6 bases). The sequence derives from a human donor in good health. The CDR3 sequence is CATSRVQGTEAFF. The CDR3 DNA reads TGTGCCACCAGCAGGGTACAGGGAACTGAAGCTTTCTTT.